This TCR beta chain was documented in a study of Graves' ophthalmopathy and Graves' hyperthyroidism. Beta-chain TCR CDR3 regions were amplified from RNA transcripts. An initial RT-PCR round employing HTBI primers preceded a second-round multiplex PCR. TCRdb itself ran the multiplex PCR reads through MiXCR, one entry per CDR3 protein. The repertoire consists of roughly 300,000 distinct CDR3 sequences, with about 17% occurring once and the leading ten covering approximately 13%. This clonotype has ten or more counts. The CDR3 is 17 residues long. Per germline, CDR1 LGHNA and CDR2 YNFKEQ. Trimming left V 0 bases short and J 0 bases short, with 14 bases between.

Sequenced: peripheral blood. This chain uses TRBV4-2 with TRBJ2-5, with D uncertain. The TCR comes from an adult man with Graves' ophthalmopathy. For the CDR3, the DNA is TGTGCCAGCAGCCAAGAACCTCTCTCATATCACCAAGAGACCCAGTACTTC. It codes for CASSQEPLSYHQETQYF.